This T cell receptor (beta chain) stems from a study of CD8 T cells in Susac syndrome. General study results and limits: Susac syndrome CD4+ T cell repertoires showed no clonal expansion.

This CDR3 has 12 residues. Deletions cut 3 bases from V and 7 bases from J, with 9 bases between. CDR1 and CDR2 from the germline V gene are GTSNPN and SVGIG (reference sequence). With regard to this clonotype: What it binds is not known.

CD8+ and CD4+ T cells taken from blood had their TCR beta sequenced. The RNA, about 0.5 to 1 ug, was put through reverse transcription using random hexamers. TCRdb ran MiXCR on the immunoSEQ multiplex PCR reads and lists one entry per CDR3 protein. The sample comprises a few hundred thousand distinct CDR3 sequences, over 90% of which are singletons, and under 0.2% rests with the top ten. This TCR derives from a human donor with Susac syndrome. The genes are TRBV30 and TRBJ1-4; D unclear. The sequencing input was CD4+ T cells from PBMCs. The CDR3 coding sequence is TGTGCCTGGAGCCGTACTCTTGAAAAACTGTTTTTT. This codes for CAWSRTLEKLFF.